This TCR beta chain came from a study of blood T cell repertoires in COVID-19. The repertoire was sequenced with immunoSEQ multiplex PCR; TCRdb's copy has only in-frame clones and lacks some. The sample includes roughly 30,000 clones, approximately 90% of them seen just once. Germline lookup yields CDR1 ENHRY and CDR2 SYGVKD. The length of the CDR3 is 11 residues. Deletions cut 3 bases from V and 6 bases from J, with 2 bases between. J is TRBJ1-4 and V is TRBV10-3; D is ambiguous. Sequenced: peripheral blood. The receptor comes from a man between 60 and 75 years old with acute or convalescent COVID-19. The CDR3 DNA is TGTGCCATCAGTGACGATGAAAAACTGTTTTTT. Its protein product is CAISDDEKLFF.